Presented here are 20 T cell receptor beta chains from one specimen sequenced in a study of PD-1 blockade in classical Hodgkin lymphoma. Specified time point: newly diagnosed, previously untreated cHL patient sample. CD4+ T cells were purified from thawed PBMCs by magnetic negative selection. The assay was immunoSEQ multiplex PCR, and TCRdb's table has in-frame clones only and misses some. The sample lists roughly 16,000 clones, 92% occurring once. Sequences were obtained from CD4+ T cells from blood. These receptors came from a human donor with classical Hodgkin lymphoma.

The genes are TRBV11-2 and TRBJ2-4, with D hard to call. In germline, CDR1 is SGHAT, CDR2 FQNNGV. V lost 1 base, J lost 5 bases, and 12 bases lay in between. This CDR3 region has 15 residues. This CDR3 is CASSLVVRQQNIQYF. CDR3 bases: TGTGCCAGCAGCTTAGTGGTCAGGCAACAAAACATTCAGTACTTC.

The chain joins TRBV14 to TRBJ1-3, with unresolved D. V gave up 2 bases and J gave up 4 bases, with 12 bases separating them. This CDR3 region has 15 residues. Germline V gives CDR1 SGHDN, CDR2 FVKESK. The CDR3 loop reads CASSQLPLAGNTIYF. The DNA of the CDR3 is TGTGCCAGCAGCCAATTGCCCTTAGCGGGAAACACCATATATTTT.

The chain carries TRBV9 and TRBJ2-1; tentative D call: TRBD2 (5 bases). CDR3 length: 15 residues. V lost 6 bases to trimming and J lost 5 bases, with 18 bases between them. CDR1 SGDLS and CDR2 YYNGEE come from the germline V gene. This CDR3 is CASTLEGGNHNEQFF. The DNA for the CDR3 is TGTGCCAGCACCCTAGAGGGCGGTAACCACAATGAGCAGTTCTTC.

J is TRBJ2-1 and V is TRBV9, with D uncertain. The CDR3 has 15 amino acids. Germline CDR1 and CDR2: SGDLS and YYNGEE. The ends were cut back, 0 bases at V and 4 bases at J, with 11 bases in the middle. CDR3 amino acids: CASSVESQPYNEQFF. In nucleotides, the CDR3 is TGTGCCAGCAGCGTAGAGTCGCAACCTTACAATGAGCAGTTCTTC.

V usage is TRBV6-5 and J usage is TRBJ2-4, with 7 positions matching TRBD2. The CDR3 has 15 amino acids. Losses at the gene ends were 0 bases for V and 2 bases for J; bases not matched to a gene: 1. Germline-derived CDR1 and CDR2 are MNHEY and SVGAGI. The CDR3 here is CASSYSGGTKNIQYF. The CDR3 DNA follows: TGTGCCAGCAGTTACTCGGGGGGGACCAAAAACATTCAGTACTTC.

The chain is built from TRBV27 and TRBJ2-1; D gene unclear. Looked up from germline, CDR1 is MNHEY and CDR2 is SMNVEV (reference sequence). This CDR3 is 14 amino acids long. V was clipped by 3 bases and J by 0 bases, with 6 bases between them. The CDR3 reads CASSLRVSYNEQFF. As DNA, the CDR3 is TGTGCCAGCAGTTTGAGAGTCTCCTACAATGAGCAGTTCTTC.

The chain joins TRBV6-5 to TRBJ2-6; 12 bases line up with TRBD2. Germline-derived CDR1 and CDR2 are MNHEY and SVGAGI. This CDR3 is 14 amino acids long. The junction had 9 bases not matched to a gene; V was cut back by 6 bases and J by 15 bases. This CDR3 reads CASRMGLAGNDLTF. CDR3 coding DNA: TGTGCCAGCAGGATGGGACTAGCGGGTAATGACCTGACTTTC.

V and J are TRBV10-3 and TRBJ1-5; the D is unclear. Germline V gene lookup returns CDR1 ENHRY and CDR2 SYGVKD. The CDR3 totals 17 residues. Trimming left V 0 bases short and J 0 bases short, with 12 bases between. The CDR3 is CAISESLGFGSNQPQHF. CDR3 DNA: TGTGCCATCAGTGAGTCGCTAGGTTTTGGTAGCAATCAGCCCCAGCATTTT.

The V gene is TRBV11-3, the J gene TRBJ2-2; D is unclear. V dropped 5 bases and J dropped 2 bases, with 9 bases sitting between them. The germline CDR1 and CDR2 sequences are SGHNT and YENEEA. The CDR3 runs 14 residues. The CDR3 loop is CASSIRHNTGELFF. The DNA for the CDR3 is TGTGCCAGCAGCATACGTCATAACACCGGGGAGCTGTTTTTT.

The table lists this clone with a few counts. This chain joins TRBV4-1 and TRBJ1-1; no clear D. Trimming left V 0 bases short and J 6 bases short, with 14 bases between. The CDR3 is 15 residues long. Germline lookup yields CDR1 MGHRA and CDR2 YSYEKL. The DNA of the CDR3 is TGCGCCAGCAGCCAAGAGCACGCGCCGAGAGCTGAAGCTTTCTTT. Translated: CASSQEHAPRAEAFF.

The CDR3: CASSALLGQDGYGYTF. As DNA, the CDR3 is TGTGCCAGCAGTGCCCTCCTCGGACAGGACGGCTATGGCTACACCTTC. The chain has TRBV2 and TRBJ1-2, with 7 bases matching TRBD1. Trimming at V came to 4 bases and at J to 4 bases, leaving 12 bases not matched to a gene. CDR1 is SNHLY and CDR2 is FYNNEI in the germline V gene. This CDR3 is built from 16 residues.

This clone occurred once. The CDR3 DNA is TGTGCCTGGAGCGAGAGCCAAGAGACCCAGTACTTC. Amino acid sequence: CAWSESQETQYF. The J gene is TRBJ2-5, the V gene TRBV30; D is uncertain. Germline V gene lookup returns CDR1 GTSNPN and CDR2 SVGIG (reference sequence). Deletions cut 3 bases from V and 1 base from J, with 6 bases between. This CDR3 region has 12 residues. The entire variable domain, with the rest obtained from reference TRBV30 and TRBJ2-5, is as follows: SQTIHQWPATLVQPVGSPLSLECTVEGTSNPNLYWYRQAAGRGLQLLFYSVGIGQISSEVPQNLSASRPQDRQFILSSKKLLLSDSGFYLCAWSESQETQYFGPGTRLLVL.

V gene TRBV11-2 combines with J gene TRBJ2-3; 8 nucleotides align to TRBD2. V lost 2 bases to trimming and J lost 2 bases; unmatched junction nucleotides: 6. Germline V gene data show CDR1 as SGHAT and CDR2 as FQNNGV. This CDR3 comprises 16 residues. The CDR3 spells CASSLMPGGYTDTQYF. CDR3 DNA sequence: TGTGCCAGCAGCTTAATGCCGGGAGGGTACACAGATACGCAGTATTTT.

The J gene is TRBJ2-1, the V gene TRBV7-7, with 11 bases fitting TRBD2. The germline V gene encodes CDR1 SSHAT and CDR2 FNYEAQ (reference sequence). With V trimmed by 6 bases and J by 6 bases, 7 bases remained unmatched. CDR3 length: 15 amino acids. The CDR3 here is CASSLTSGRGNEQFF. CDR3 coding DNA: TGTGCCAGCAGTTTAACTAGCGGGAGAGGCAATGAGCAGTTCTTC.

The rearrangement uses TRBV9 and TRBJ2-2, with D perhaps matching TRBD2 (5 bases). Per germline, CDR1 SGDLS and CDR2 YYNGEE. This CDR3 contains 17 residues. V dropped 2 bases and J dropped 2 bases, with 16 bases sitting between them. CDR3: CASSVRDRGSNTGELFF. The CDR3 coding sequence is TGTGCCAGCAGCGTGCGCGATCGGGGATCCAACACCGGGGAGCTGTTTTTT. The whole variable domain, remainder taken from reference TRBV9 and TRBJ2-2, is DSGVTQTPKHLITATGQRVTLRCSPRSGDLSVYWYQQSLDQGLQFLIQYYNGEERAKGNILERFSAQQFPDLHSELNLSSLELGDSALYFCASSVRDRGSNTGELFFGEGSRLTVL.

The V and J genes are TRBV6-1 and TRBJ2-2, with a possible D match to TRBD2 (6 bases). CDR1 is MNHNS, CDR2 SASEGT, per germline. Trimming cost V 6 bases and J 3 bases, with 11 bases left between them. The CDR3 contains 14 residues. For the CDR3, the DNA is TGTGCCAGCAGGGGGGGAATCGACACCGGGGAGCTGTTTTTT. Its translation: CASRGGIDTGELFF.

The V and J genes are TRBV6-5 and TRBJ2-7; TRBD1 agrees at 7 bases. Germline-derived CDR1 and CDR2 are MNHEY and SVGAGI. The CDR3 has 14 residues. Germline trimming cut 8 bases from V and 4 bases from J; bases unmatched to any gene: 11. The CDR3 loop is CASGRIGRGYEQYF. As DNA, the CDR3 is TGTGCCAGCGGAAGGATAGGCAGGGGGTACGAGCAGTACTTC.

This chain links TRBV4-1 with TRBJ2-3, with 9 bases that match TRBD1. The V and J ends lost 1 base and 5 bases, in that order; junction bases with no gene match: 4. This CDR3 has 15 residues. CDR1 and CDR2 (germline): MGHRA, YSYEKL. This CDR3 is CASSQAGTGIDTQYF. CDR3 DNA: TGCGCCAGCAGCCAAGCTGGGACAGGGATAGATACGCAGTATTTT.

DNA of the CDR3: TGTGCCAGCACTAGGGGAGTGGGAGACACTGAAGCTTTCTTT. Amino acid sequence: CASTRGVGDTEAFF. J is TRBJ1-1 and V is TRBV9; D perhaps matches TRBD1 (5 bases). Between the trimmed V and J ends, which lost 6 bases and 3 bases, there was a span of 15 bases. This CDR3 is built from 14 residues. Germline-derived CDR1 and CDR2 are SGDLS and YYNGEE.

The V and J genes are TRBV7-2 and TRBJ1-5; D not certain. Trimming left V 5 bases short and J 6 bases short, with 8 bases between. CDR1 and CDR2 from the germline V gene are SGHTA and FQGNSA. The CDR3 has 12 residues. CDR3 sequence (DNA): TGTGCCAGCAGCGAAAGTAGTCAGCCCCAGCATTTT. Its protein is CASSESSQPQHF.